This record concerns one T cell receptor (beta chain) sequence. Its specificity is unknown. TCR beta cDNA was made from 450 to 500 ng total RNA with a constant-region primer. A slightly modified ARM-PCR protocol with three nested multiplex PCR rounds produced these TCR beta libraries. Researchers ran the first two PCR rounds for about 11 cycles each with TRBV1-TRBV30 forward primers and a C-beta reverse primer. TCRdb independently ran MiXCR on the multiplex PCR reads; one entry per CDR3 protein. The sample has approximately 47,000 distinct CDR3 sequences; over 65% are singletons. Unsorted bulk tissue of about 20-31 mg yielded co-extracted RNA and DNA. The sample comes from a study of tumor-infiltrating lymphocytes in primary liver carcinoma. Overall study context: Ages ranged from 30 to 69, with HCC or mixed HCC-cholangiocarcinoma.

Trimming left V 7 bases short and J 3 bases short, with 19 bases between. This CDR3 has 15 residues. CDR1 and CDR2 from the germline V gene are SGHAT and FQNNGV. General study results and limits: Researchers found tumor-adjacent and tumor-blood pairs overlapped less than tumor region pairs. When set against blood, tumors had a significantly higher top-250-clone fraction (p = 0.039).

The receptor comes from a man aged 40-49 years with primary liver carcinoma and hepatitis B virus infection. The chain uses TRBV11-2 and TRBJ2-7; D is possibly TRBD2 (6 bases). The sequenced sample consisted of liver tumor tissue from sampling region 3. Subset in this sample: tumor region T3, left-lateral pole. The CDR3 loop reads CASNSDAGSRYEQYF. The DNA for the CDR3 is TGTGCCAGCAACTCAGACGCCGGGAGTCGCTACGAGCAGTACTTC. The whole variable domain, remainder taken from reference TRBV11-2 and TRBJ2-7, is EAGVAQSPRYKIIEKRQSVAFWCNPISGHATLYWYQQILGQGPKLLIQFQNNGVVDDSQLPKDRFSAERLKGVDSTLKIQPAKLEDSAVYLCASNSDAGSRYEQYFGPGTRLTVT.